This T cell receptor beta chain is drawn from a study of T cells in Graves' hyperthyroidism and ophthalmopathy. General observations from the study: Expanded thyroid clonotypes (above 0.001) were mostly also found in blood. It was a median around 6 months before onset that the model predicted ophthalmopathy.

This clonotype has a count of ten or more. Its target is unknown. Graves' hyperthyroidism without ophthalmopathy progression within 18 months was termed stable. The source material, RNA transcripts, was used to amplify TCR beta CDR3 regions. When the TCR CDR3 underwent first-round RT-PCR, the HTBI primer set was used. Each CDR3 protein is one row after TCRdb ran MiXCR on the multiplex PCR reads. The table lists about 620,000 distinct CDR3 sequences, around 16% of them singletons, with around 4% in the top ten. V gave up 5 bases and J gave up 6 bases, with 17 bases separating them. The CDR3 is 15 amino acids. Germline V CDR1 and CDR2: SGDLS, YYNGEE.

Source material: blood. The chain is built from TRBV9 and TRBJ2-2; D may be TRBD2 (6 bases). This receptor was taken from a woman aged 30 to 39 with Graves' hyperthyroidism. The CDR3 sequence: CASSDHGGTPGELFF. The CDR3 region has the DNA TGTGCCAGCAGTGACCATGGAGGGACTCCCGGGGAGCTGTTTTTT.